A single sample is the source of the 8 T cell receptor beta chains below, sequenced in a study of neoadjuvant anti-PD-1 for oral cavity cancer (dated by TCRdb to the early 2020s). Libraries came from the immunoSEQ multiplex PCR assay. TCRdb retrieved this table from immuneACCESS and kept in-frame rearrangements only. Not all clones are present; in checked studies, unresolved V genes account for under half, and no reason is known for the remainder. Counted in this sample were 14,000 or so clones; about 70% of them appeared once. Over 2% of the sample goes to the ten largest clones. The time point tag for this specimen amounts to: before neoadjuvant nivolumab. This specimen consisted of PBMCs, obtained before nivolumab (anti-PD-1) treatment. The receptors come from a person between 40 and 79 years old with oral cavity squamous cell carcinoma.

The rearrangement uses TRBV30 and TRBJ1-1; tentative D call: TRBD1 (5 bases). The CDR3 consists of 14 residues. Germline lookup yields CDR1 GTSNPN and CDR2 SVGIG (reference sequence). V lost 3 bases, J lost 0 bases, and 11 bases lay in between. The CDR3 loop is CAWRGDGLNTEAFF. In nucleotides, the CDR3 is TGTGCCTGGAGGGGGGACGGCTTGAACACTGAAGCTTTCTTT.

This sequence joins TRBV19 and TRBJ1-5, with a possible D match to TRBD1 (6 bases). Trimming pared 9 bases from V and 7 bases from J, leaving 22 bases between. CDR1 and CDR2 (germline): LNHDA, SQIVND (reference sequence). CDR3 length equals 15 residues. The CDR3 DNA is TGTGCCAGCCTCCTACAGGGATCCTTAATACAGCCCCAGCATTTT. Translated: CASLLQGSLIQPQHF.

The chain combines TRBV18 with TRBJ1-1; no clear D. Germline CDR1 is KGHSH and CDR2 is LQKENI. V gave up 3 bases and J gave up 3 bases, with 8 bases separating them. There are 13 residues in the CDR3. The CDR3 sequence: CASSPTGHTEAFF. The CDR3 DNA sequence: TGTGCCAGCTCACCCACGGGCCACACTGAAGCTTTCTTT.

This clone was detected once. The CDR3 coding sequence is TGCGCCAGCGCCGGGTCCCTAGGTTCGGATACGCAGTATTTT. Its translation: CASAGSLGSDTQYF. The rearrangement joins TRBV10-1 to TRBJ2-3; D is unclear. The CDR3 runs 14 residues. Germline V gives CDR1 WNHNN, CDR2 SYGVQD (reference sequence). V was pared by 8 bases and J by 6 bases, with 18 bases between.

The chain combines TRBV4-1 with TRBJ2-3; 7 bases line up with TRBD1. The CDR3 spans 14 residues. Germline trimming cut 3 bases from V and 5 bases from J; bases unmatched to any gene: 5. The germline gives CDR1 MGHRA, CDR2 YSYEKL. The CDR3 reads CASSQRQGLDTQYF. The DNA of the CDR3 is TGCGCCAGCAGCCAGCGACAGGGTTTAGATACGCAGTATTTT.

This clone was observed a handful of times. The rearrangement links TRBV6-4 to TRBJ1-2, with D possibly matching TRBD1 (6 bases). Trimming shortened V by 0 bases and J by 7 bases, and 6 bases separated the two germline ends. Germline-derived CDR1 and CDR2 are MRHNA and SNTAGT. This CDR3 region has 12 residues. The CDR3: CASSDSRGGYTF. The DNA of the CDR3 is TGTGCCAGCAGTGACTCCAGGGGTGGCTACACCTTC.

In this sample, this clone turned up a few times. This chain connects TRBV15 to TRBJ1-5; D is unclear. V gave up 1 base and J gave up 0 bases, with 4 bases separating them. Per the germline V gene, CDR1 is LNHNV and CDR2 is YYDKDF (reference sequence). The CDR3 consists of 14 residues. The CDR3 DNA reads as TGTGCCACCAGCAGAGCAAATAGCAATCAGCCCCAGCATTTT. This translates into CATSRANSNQPQHF.

The rearrangement joins TRBV27 to TRBJ2-6; D remains ambiguous. Trimming removed 0 bases at V and 0 bases at J, with 6 bases between. The CDR3 has 16 residues. CDR1 is MNHEY, CDR2 SMNVEV, per germline (reference sequence). The CDR3: CASSLSRSSGANVLTF. Here the CDR3 DNA reads TGTGCCAGCAGTTTATCCCGGAGCTCTGGGGCCAACGTCCTGACTTTC. The whole variable domain, remainder taken from reference TRBV27 and TRBJ2-6, is EAQVTQNPRYLITVTGKKLTVTCSQNMNHEYMSWYRQDPGLGLRQIYYSMNVEVTDKGDVPEGYKVSRKEKRNFPLILESPSPNQTSLYFCASSLSRSSGANVLTFGAGSRLTVL.